The clone carrying this T cell receptor (beta chain) was detected once. The antigen remains undetermined. The data stem from a study of cytomegalovirus exposure and HLA in healthy donors. Study-level points and caveats: Productive status was seen about 90% or about 30% of the time for most TCR beta V segments in an earlier analysis. Reports credit the classifier with highly specific, highly sensitive diagnosis of cytomegalovirus status. Presence/absence comparisons presumed near-even sequencing depth among donors. Trimming of TCR beta V- and J-genes showed a link, identified in a later analysis, to a missense DCLRE1C variant.

Germline lookup yields CDR1 SGHVS and CDR2 FNYEAQ. The CDR3 contains 14 residues. The ends were cut back, 7 bases at V and 0 bases at J, with 12 bases in the middle. Primers: 60 Vbeta forward and 13 Jbeta reverse. Method: immunoSEQ multiplex PCR; TCRdb's copy keeps in-frame clones and lacks some. Seen here are about 98,000 clones, under 75% observed once, and the top ten hold 2% to 2.5%. The V and J genes are TRBV7-6 and TRBJ1-2, with unresolved D. The sequenced material came from PBMCs. The receptor comes from a middle-aged man in good health and CMV-seronegative. The CDR3 nucleotides read TGTGCCAGCACCCCAGGTAATTCTAACTATGGCTACACCTTC. It codes for CASTPGNSNYGYTF.